These T cell receptor beta chains were read from a single sample in a study of CD8+ T cells in alopecia areata. The table came from immunoSEQ multiplex PCR; TCRdb's copy has only in-frame clones and leaves some out. The sample yields more than 130,000 clones, 82% seen once. The sequencing here drew on CD8+ T cells sorted from blood, taken at week 4, from a patient treated with tofacitinib. All receptors come from a human donor with alopecia areata. Both conserved end residues are part of each CDR3. The order of the fields is D gene, V gene, J gene, clone size, CDR3 protein, CDR3 DNA. A D gene is named only where the DNA matches it firmly. Where a row states a size, it is once, few, many or the class of an expanded clone; other rows omit it.

D gene: NA
V gene: TRBV12-5
J gene: TRBJ2-7
clone size: NA
CDR3 protein: CASGYRDNTYEQYF
CDR3 DNA: TGTGCTAGTGGTTACCGGGACAACACCTACGAGCAGTACTTC

D gene: NA
V gene: TRBV6-5
J gene: TRBJ1-5
clone size: NA
CDR3 protein: CASSYGQNQPQHF
CDR3 DNA: TGTGCCAGCAGTTACGGCCAGAATCAGCCCCAGCATTTT

D gene: NA
V gene: TRBV27
J gene: TRBJ2-5
clone size: NA
CDR3 protein: CASSLFSPTPQTQYF
CDR3 DNA: TGTGCCAGCAGTTTATTCTCCCCTACGCCTCAGACCCAGTACTTC

D gene: TRBD1
V gene: TRBV10-3
J gene: TRBJ2-7
clone size: few
CDR3 protein: CAISAGQDYEQYF
CDR3 DNA: TGTGCCATCAGTGCGGGACAGGACTACGAGCAGTACTTC

D gene: NA
V gene: TRBV4-1
J gene: TRBJ2-7
clone size: NA
CDR3 protein: CASSQEPSNEQYF
CDR3 DNA: TGCGCCAGCAGCCAAGAACCCTCAAACGAGCAGTACTTC

D gene: TRBD2
V gene: TRBV29-1
J gene: TRBJ2-3
clone size: NA
CDR3 protein: CSVEGWADGLAAQDTQYF
CDR3 DNA: TGCAGCGTTGAAGGGTGGGCGGATGGACTAGCGGCTCAAGATACGCAGTATTTT

D gene: NA
V gene: TRBV6-5
J gene: TRBJ2-5
clone size: NA
CDR3 protein: CASSLGGPGETQYF
CDR3 DNA: TGTGCCAGCAGTTTGGGGGGGCCAGGAGAGACCCAGTACTTC

D gene: NA
V gene: TRBV29-1
J gene: TRBJ2-3
clone size: NA
CDR3 protein: CSVEGQEYPDTQYF
CDR3 DNA: TGCAGCGTTGAAGGACAGGAGTACCCAGATACGCAGTATTTT

D gene: NA
V gene: TRBV15
J gene: TRBJ2-3
clone size: NA
CDR3 protein: CATSGGGPISDTQYF
CDR3 DNA: TGTGCCACCAGCGGGGGGGGGCCGATCTCAGATACGCAGTATTTT

D gene: TRBD2
V gene: TRBV4-1
J gene: TRBJ2-3
clone size: NA
CDR3 protein: CASSQVRGGTDTQYF
CDR3 DNA: TGCGCCAGCAGCCAAGTACGGGGGGGGACAGATACGCAGTATTTT

D gene: NA
V gene: TRBV5-1
J gene: TRBJ2-1
clone size: NA
CDR3 protein: CASSLVLAYPSYNEQFF
CDR3 DNA: TGCGCCAGCAGCTTGGTGTTAGCCTATCCTTCCTACAATGAGCAGTTCTTC

D gene: NA
V gene: TRBV19
J gene: TRBJ2-7
clone size: NA
CDR3 protein: CASSEYEQYF
CDR3 DNA: TGTGCCAGTAGTGAATACGAGCAGTACTTC

D gene: NA
V gene: TRBV30
J gene: TRBJ2-1
clone size: NA
CDR3 protein: CAWSVSIPNEQFF
CDR3 DNA: TGTGCCTGGAGTGTAAGCATCCCCAATGAGCAGTTCTTC

D gene: TRBD1
V gene: TRBV29-1
J gene: TRBJ2-2
clone size: NA
CDR3 protein: CSFLGTGGSTGELFF
CDR3 DNA: TGCAGCTTCCTCGGGACAGGGGGAAGCACCGGGGAGCTGTTTTTT

D gene: NA
V gene: TRBV27
J gene: TRBJ2-3
clone size: few
CDR3 protein: CASSLPSNTDTQYF
CDR3 DNA: TGTGCCAGCAGTTTACCCAGTAACACAGATACGCAGTATTTT

D gene: NA
V gene: TRBV29-1
J gene: TRBJ2-7
clone size: NA
CDR3 protein: CSVEERGGRNEQYF
CDR3 DNA: TGCAGCGTTGAAGAAAGGGGGGGCAGGAACGAGCAGTACTTC

D gene: TRBD1
V gene: TRBV5-6
J gene: TRBJ2-7
clone size: NA
CDR3 protein: CASSLGDREARYEQYF
CDR3 DNA: TGTGCCAGCAGCTTGGGGGACAGGGAGGCTCGCTACGAGCAGTACTTC

D gene: NA
V gene: TRBV29-1
J gene: TRBJ2-2
clone size: NA
CDR3 protein: CSVVFSNTGELFF
CDR3 DNA: TGCAGCGTTGTGTTCTCGAACACCGGGGAGCTGTTTTTT

D gene: TRBD2
V gene: TRBV29-1
J gene: TRBJ2-1
clone size: NA
CDR3 protein: CSAGGSFYNEQFF
CDR3 DNA: TGCAGCGCGGGGGGTTCATTCTACAATGAGCAGTTCTTC

D gene: NA
V gene: TRBV5-4
J gene: TRBJ2-3
clone size: NA
CDR3 protein: CASSLVLGPSTDTQYF
CDR3 DNA: TGTGCCAGCAGCTTGGTTCTGGGCCCCAGCACAGATACGCAGTATTTT

D gene: NA
V gene: TRBV4-3
J gene: TRBJ2-1
clone size: once
CDR3 protein: CASSQEWGNEQFF
CDR3 DNA: TGCGCCAGCAGCCAAGAATGGGGAAACGAGCAGTTCTTC

D gene: TRBD2
V gene: TRBV2
J gene: TRBJ2-7
clone size: NA
CDR3 protein: CASSEGRTSGVTFEQYF
CDR3 DNA: TGTGCCAGCAGTGAAGGAAGGACTAGCGGGGTAACGTTCGAGCAGTACTTC

D gene: TRBD2
V gene: TRBV10-1
J gene: TRBJ2-3
clone size: NA
CDR3 protein: CASRGLDRPDTQYF
CDR3 DNA: TGCGCCTCCAGGGGACTAGACCGCCCAGATACGCAGTATTTT

D gene: TRBD2
V gene: TRBV7-2
J gene: TRBJ2-5
clone size: NA
CDR3 protein: CASSSAGTSGETQYF
CDR3 DNA: TGTGCCAGCAGCTCGGCCGGGACTAGCGGGGAGACCCAGTACTTC

D gene: NA
V gene: TRBV29-1
J gene: TRBJ2-7
clone size: NA
CDR3 protein: CSVVSQSSYEQYF
CDR3 DNA: TGCAGCGTTGTCTCTCAGAGCTCCTACGAGCAGTACTTC

D gene: NA
V gene: TRBV7-9
J gene: TRBJ1-1
clone size: NA
CDR3 protein: CASSPIVGDEAFF
CDR3 DNA: TGTGCCAGCAGCCCGATCGTAGGGGACGAAGCTTTCTTT

D gene: NA
V gene: TRBV23-1
J gene: TRBJ2-1
clone size: NA
CDR3 protein: CASSPITGKNEQFF
CDR3 DNA: TGCGCCAGCAGTCCCATAACAGGGAAGAATGAGCAGTTCTTC

D gene: TRBD1
V gene: TRBV13
J gene: TRBJ2-7
clone size: NA
CDR3 protein: CASSLEGTASYF
CDR3 DNA: TGTGCCAGCAGCTTAGAAGGGACAGCATCGTACTTC

D gene: NA
V gene: TRBV7-9
J gene: TRBJ2-5
clone size: NA
CDR3 protein: CASSLVGGRETQYF
CDR3 DNA: TGTGCCAGCAGCTTAGTTGGCGGTCGAGAGACCCAGTACTTC

D gene: NA
V gene: TRBV4-1
J gene: TRBJ1-2
clone size: NA
CDR3 protein: CASSQVAGTYGYTF
CDR3 DNA: TGCGCCAGCAGCCAAGTGGCCGGGACGTATGGCTACACCTTC

D gene: NA
V gene: TRBV29-1
J gene: TRBJ1-2
clone size: NA
CDR3 protein: CSVVLARDYGYTF
CDR3 DNA: TGCAGCGTCGTGCTAGCGAGAGACTATGGCTACACCTTC

D gene: TRBD1
V gene: TRBV4-2
J gene: TRBJ2-7
clone size: NA
CDR3 protein: CASSQRDMGRDRVSASYEQYF
CDR3 DNA: TGTGCCAGCAGCCAAAGGGACATGGGACGGGACAGGGTATCGGCGAGCTACGAGCAGTACTTC

D gene: NA
V gene: TRBV7-9
J gene: TRBJ2-7
clone size: few
CDR3 protein: CASSSTGTPYEQYF
CDR3 DNA: TGTGCCAGCAGCTCGACCGGGACACCATACGAGCAGTACTTC

D gene: TRBD2
V gene: TRBV4-1
J gene: TRBJ2-5
clone size: NA
CDR3 protein: CASSQGWASGEETQYF
CDR3 DNA: TGCGCCAGCAGCCAAGGATGGGCTAGCGGGGAAGAGACCCAGTACTTC

D gene: NA
V gene: TRBV30
J gene: TRBJ1-2
clone size: NA
CDR3 protein: CAYPRVNYGYTF
CDR3 DNA: TGTGCCTACCCTAGGGTTAACTATGGCTACACCTTC

D gene: TRBD1
V gene: TRBV7-9
J gene: TRBJ2-5
clone size: NA
CDR3 protein: CASSSNPQGEGQETQYF
CDR3 DNA: TGTGCCAGCAGCTCAAACCCCCAGGGGGAAGGGCAAGAGACCCAGTACTTC

D gene: NA
V gene: TRBV4-1
J gene: TRBJ2-5
clone size: NA
CDR3 protein: CASSQEAGSDPRTQYF
CDR3 DNA: TGCGCCAGCAGCCAAGAGGCAGGCAGCGACCCTAGGACCCAGTACTTC

D gene: NA
V gene: TRBV4-1
J gene: TRBJ2-4
clone size: NA
CDR3 protein: CASSQSRGQNIQYF
CDR3 DNA: TGCGCCAGCAGCCAAAGCCGAGGGCAAAACATTCAGTACTTC